These T cell receptor beta chains were read from a single sample in a study of shared clonotypes between healthy human individuals. TCRdb keeps only in-frame clones here, not all; method: immunoSEQ multiplex PCR. The sample has approximately 740,000 clones, 90% to 95% seen once; the top ten hold 20% to 30%. The sample consisted of naive CD8+ T cells sorted from blood. The receptors were sampled from a man aged 25 to 45 in good health. Both conserved end residues are part of each CDR3. Each record gives: clone size, D gene, V gene, J gene, CDR3 DNA, CDR3 protein. D genes are given only for firm matches. Not every row has a clone size; where given, it reads once, few, many or a size class.

once	.	TRBV7-9	TRBJ2-2	TGTGCCAGCAGCTTATTAGAAACCGGGGAGCTGTTTTTT	CASSLLETGELFF
.	TRBD1	TRBV7-9	TRBJ2-5	TGTGCCAGCAGCCCTTGGACAGGGCATGGAGAGGAGACCCAGTACTTC	CASSPWTGHGEETQYF
.	TRBD2	TRBV29-1	TRBJ2-7	TGCAGCGTTGAAGACGCCTCGGGAGGGGGGCTCTACGAGCAGTACTTC	CSVEDASGGGLYEQYF
.	.	TRBV27	TRBJ2-7	TGTGCCAGCAGCAGTACAGGGTCCGAGCAGTACTTC	CASSSTGSEQYF
.	TRBD1	TRBV7-9	TRBJ2-7	TGTGCCGGGGTGGGACAGGGGGCTACCTCTGGCTACGAGCAGTACTTC	CAGVGQGATSGYEQYF
.	.	TRBV13	TRBJ2-5	TGTGCCAGCAGCTGGAACAGGGAAGAGACCCAGTACTTC	CASSWNREETQYF
.	TRBD2	TRBV7-9	TRBJ2-7	TGTGCCAGCAGCTTAGATTCCGGGACTAGCTGGACCTACGAGCAGTACTTC	CASSLDSGTSWTYEQYF
.	.	TRBV18	TRBJ2-1	TGTGCCAGCTCACCGCCGGACCCGGGCCTGAAGGGAAATGAGCAGTTCTTC	CASSPPDPGLKGNEQFF
.	TRBD1	TRBV19	TRBJ2-6	TGTGCCAGTAGTATCGACAGGGCTGGTGGGGCCAACGTCCTGACTTTC	CASSIDRAGGANVLTF
.	TRBD1	TRBV10-3	TRBJ2-7	TGTGCCACCCAGGGGGCTCGCGTCGAGCAGTACTTC	CATQGARVEQYF
.	.	TRBV5-5	TRBJ2-2	TGTGCCAGCAGCTTGTACGCGAACACCGGGGAGCTGTTTTTT	CASSLYANTGELFF
.	.	TRBV6-5	TRBJ2-1	TGTGCCAGCAGTCCACAGGGTAATCAGCACAATGAGCAGTTCTTC	CASSPQGNQHNEQFF
.	.	TRBV6-5	TRBJ2-7	TGTGCCAGCAGTCACGTACGGGGCCCCTACGAGCAGTACTTC	CASSHVRGPYEQYF
once	.	TRBV4-2	TRBJ2-3	TGTGCCAGCAGCCAGGAAGCGCCAGATACGCAGTATTTT	CASSQEAPDTQYF
.	.	TRBV7-9	TRBJ2-2	TGTGCCGACCAGACTGACACCGGGGAGCTGTTTTTT	CADQTDTGELFF
.	TRBD2	TRBV7-6	TRBJ2-1	TGTGCCAGCAGCCATGAACTAGCGGGAGGCTGGGATGAGCAGTTCTTC	CASSHELAGGWDEQFF
.	TRBD1	TRBV19	TRBJ2-7	TGTGCCAGTAGTATTGGGACAGGGCCCTACGAGCAGTACTTC	CASSIGTGPYEQYF
once	.	TRBV2	TRBJ1-5	TGTGCCAGCAGTGAATTTTGGACAGACGAAAATCAGCCCCAGCATTTT	CASSEFWTDENQPQHF
.	.	TRBV7-9	TRBJ2-4	TGTGCCAGCAGCTTCGGAGTAGGGCGAGCCAAAAACATTCAGTACTTC	CASSFGVGRAKNIQYF
.	.	TRBV9	TRBJ2-1	TGTGCCAGCAGCGTAGGAGGTGGAAATGAGCAGTTCTTC	CASSVGGGNEQFF
.	.	TRBV5-1	TRBJ2-1	TGCGCCAGCAGCTTATTTCCCGAGACTAGCTCCTACAATGAGCAGTTCTTC	CASSLFPETSSYNEQFF
.	.	TRBV15	TRBJ2-7	TGTGCCACCAGCAGAGATCAGACCGGGACCTACGAGCAGTACTTC	CATSRDQTGTYEQYF
.	.	TRBV15	TRBJ2-1	TGTGCCACCAGCAGAGAAGCCGGCTACAATGAGCAGTTCTTC	CATSREAGYNEQFF
.	.	TRBV7-2	TRBJ2-4	TGTGCCAGCAGCTTGAGGGGGTTGGGAATGGCCAAAAACATTCAGTACTTC	CASSLRGLGMAKNIQYF
.	.	TRBV6-5	TRBJ2-7	TGTGCCAGCAGTTATGGAGCGTACTACGAGCAGTACTTC	CASSYGAYYEQYF
.	TRBD2	TRBV2	TRBJ2-5	TGTGCCAGCACTTCCTCTAGCGGGATGGAGACCCAGTACTTC	CASTSSSGMETQYF
.	.	TRBV7-9	TRBJ2-7	TGTGCCAGCAGCTTAATTTCATCCGGTTACGAGCAGTACTTC	CASSLISSGYEQYF
.	TRBD2	TRBV29-1	TRBJ2-1	TGCAGCGTTGAAGATCTGGCGGGAGCCTACAATGAGCAGTTCTTC	CSVEDLAGAYNEQFF
.	.	TRBV7-7	TRBJ2-5	TGTGCTAGCAGCAGAAAAATCGGGGAGACCCAGTACTTC	CASSRKIGETQYF
.	.	TRBV27	TRBJ2-7	TGTGCCAGCAGCCTAGGGGATGAGTTGGACGAGCAGTACTTC	CASSLGDELDEQYF
.	.	TRBV27	TRBJ1-1	TGTGCCAGCAGCTTGGTTTTGGACACTGAAGCTTTCTTT	CASSLVLDTEAFF
once	TRBD1	TRBV30	TRBJ1-1	TGTGCCTGGAGTACGGACAGGGAAGAAGCTTTCTTT	CAWSTDREEAFF
once	.	TRBV19	TRBJ2-1	TGTGCCAGTAGTATAGCGAGTACTGCCTACAATGAGCAGTTCTTC	CASSIASTAYNEQFF
.	TRBD2	TRBV5-1	TRBJ2-5	TGCGCCAGCAGCTTGGTAATCGGCCTAGCGGGAGGTGAGACCCAGTACTTC	CASSLVIGLAGGETQYF